This TCR beta chain was observed in a study of control samples from healthy donors and cancer patients. CDR1 MDHEN and CDR2 SYDVKM come from the germline V gene. The CDR3 spans 16 residues. V lost 6 bases, J lost 4 bases, and 10 bases stayed unmatched. Some clones are missing from TCRdb's copy, which holds only in-frame ones; the method was immunoSEQ multiplex PCR. The table includes about 180,000 clones, 85% to 95% detected once. The clonotype was recovered from a woman aged 18-30 years in good health. The material sequenced was blood. This chain uses TRBV28 with TRBJ1-5; 9 positions match TRBD1. The CDR3 nucleotides are TGTGCCAGCAGCCTTGGACAGGGGAGGCGAAATCAGCCCCAGCATTTT. Amino acids: CASSLGQGRRNQPQHF.